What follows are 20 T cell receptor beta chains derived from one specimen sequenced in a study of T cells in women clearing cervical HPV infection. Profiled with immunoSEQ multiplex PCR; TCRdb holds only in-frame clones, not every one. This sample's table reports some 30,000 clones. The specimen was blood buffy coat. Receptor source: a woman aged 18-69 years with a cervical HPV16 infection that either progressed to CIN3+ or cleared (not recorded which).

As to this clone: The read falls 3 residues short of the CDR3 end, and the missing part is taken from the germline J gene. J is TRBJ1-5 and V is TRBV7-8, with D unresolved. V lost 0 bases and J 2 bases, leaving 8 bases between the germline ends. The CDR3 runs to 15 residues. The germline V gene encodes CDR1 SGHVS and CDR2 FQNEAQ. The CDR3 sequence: CASSLASTGNQPQHF. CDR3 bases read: TGTGCCAGCAGCTTAGCGTCCACGGGCAATCAGCCC.

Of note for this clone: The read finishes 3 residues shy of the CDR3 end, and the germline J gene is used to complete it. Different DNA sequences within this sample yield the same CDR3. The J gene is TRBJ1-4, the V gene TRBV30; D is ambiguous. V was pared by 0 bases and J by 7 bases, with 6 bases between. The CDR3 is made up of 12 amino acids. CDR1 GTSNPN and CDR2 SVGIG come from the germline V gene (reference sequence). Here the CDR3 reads CAWSVIREKLFF. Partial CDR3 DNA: TGTGCCTGGAGTGTAATCCGTGAAAAA.

The sequenced CDR3 bases are TGTGCCAGCAGTGCACAGGGAAGCTCCTACGAG. The encoded protein is CASSAQGSSYE. The entire CDR3 sequence reads CASSAQGSSYEQYF. The chain is built from TRBV6-1 and TRBJ2-7; a possible D gene is TRBD1 (6 bases). The DNA ends 3 residues before the CDR3 does, and the rest of the CDR3 is filled in from the germline J gene. Germline assignment: CDR1 MNHNS and CDR2 SASEGT. CDR3 size: 14 residues. Deletions cut 4 bases from V and 0 bases from J, with 10 bases between.

The CDR3 protein is CASSFQREGRSEQYF. Partial CDR3 DNA: TGTGCCAGCAGCTTTCAGCGGGAGGGCCGATCCGAG. The V gene is TRBV5-4, the J gene TRBJ2-7; 10 bases align to TRBD2. The CDR3 is cut off 3 residues early in the read; its end comes from the germline J gene. Trimming removed 2 bases from V and 6 bases from J; junction bases left unmatched: 8. Germline assignment: CDR1 SGHNT and CDR2 YYREEE (reference sequence). The CDR3 is made up of 15 amino acids.

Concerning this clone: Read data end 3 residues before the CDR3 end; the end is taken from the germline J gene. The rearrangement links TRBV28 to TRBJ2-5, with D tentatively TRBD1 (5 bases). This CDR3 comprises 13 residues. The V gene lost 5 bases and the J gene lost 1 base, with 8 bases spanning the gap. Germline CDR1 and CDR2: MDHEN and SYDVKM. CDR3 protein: CASSRQSQETQYF. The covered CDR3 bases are TGTGCCAGCAGTCGACAGTCCCAAGAGACC.

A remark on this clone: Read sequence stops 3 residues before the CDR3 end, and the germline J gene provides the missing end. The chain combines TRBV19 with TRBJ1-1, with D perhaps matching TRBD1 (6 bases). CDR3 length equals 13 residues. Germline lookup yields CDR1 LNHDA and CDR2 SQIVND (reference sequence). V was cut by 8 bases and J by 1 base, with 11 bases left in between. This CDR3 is CASGQGQNTEAFF. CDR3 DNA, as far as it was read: TGTGCCAGTGGTCAGGGACAGAACACTGAA.

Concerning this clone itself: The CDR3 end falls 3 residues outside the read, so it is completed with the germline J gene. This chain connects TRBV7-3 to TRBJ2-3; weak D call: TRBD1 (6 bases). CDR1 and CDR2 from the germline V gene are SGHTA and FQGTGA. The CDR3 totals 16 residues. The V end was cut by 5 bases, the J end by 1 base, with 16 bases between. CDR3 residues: CASSPTGGLGTDTQYF. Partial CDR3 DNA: TGTGCCAGCAGCCCAACTGGGGGCCTAGGCACAGATACG. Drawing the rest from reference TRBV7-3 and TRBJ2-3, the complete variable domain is GAGVSQTPSNKVTEKGKYVELRCDPISGHTALYWYRQSLGQGPEFLIYFQGTGAADDSGLPNDRFFAVRPEGSVSTLKIQRTERGDSAVYLCASSPTGGLGTDTQYFGPGTRLTVL.

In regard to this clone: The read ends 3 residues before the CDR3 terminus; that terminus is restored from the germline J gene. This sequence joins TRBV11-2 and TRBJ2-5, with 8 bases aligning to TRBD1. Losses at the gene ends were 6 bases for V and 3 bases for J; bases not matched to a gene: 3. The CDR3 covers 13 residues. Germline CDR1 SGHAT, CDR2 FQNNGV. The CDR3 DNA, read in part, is TGTGCCAGCAGATCGGACAGGGAAGAGACC. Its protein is CASRSDREET. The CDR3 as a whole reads CASRSDREETQYF.

The sequenced part of the CDR3 DNA is TGTGCCAGCAGCCGGACAGGGTTTGAA. This gives the protein CASSRTGFE. The complete CDR3 reads CASSRTGFEAFF. The chain recombines TRBV7-9 with TRBJ1-1; 8 bases fit TRBD1. The read halts 3 residues ahead of the CDR3 end, with the missing end drawn from the germline J gene. Trimming took 5 bases from V and 7 from J; bases not matched to a gene: 3. This CDR3 contains 12 residues. CDR1 is SEHNR, CDR2 FQNEAQ, per germline (reference sequence).

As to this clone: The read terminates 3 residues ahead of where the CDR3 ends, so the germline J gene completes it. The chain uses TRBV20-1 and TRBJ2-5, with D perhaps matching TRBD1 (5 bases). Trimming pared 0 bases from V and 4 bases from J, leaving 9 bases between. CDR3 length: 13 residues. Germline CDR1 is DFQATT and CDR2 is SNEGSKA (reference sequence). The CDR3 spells CSARERGSETQYF. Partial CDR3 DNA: TGCAGTGCTAGAGAAAGGGGTTCAGAGACC.

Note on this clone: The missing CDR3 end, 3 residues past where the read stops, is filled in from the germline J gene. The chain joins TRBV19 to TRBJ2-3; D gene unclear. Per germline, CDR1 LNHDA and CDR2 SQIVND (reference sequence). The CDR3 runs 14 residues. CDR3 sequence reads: CASSRLQTQETQYF. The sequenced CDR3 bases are TGTGCCAGTAGTAGGCTCCAGACTCAAGAGACG.

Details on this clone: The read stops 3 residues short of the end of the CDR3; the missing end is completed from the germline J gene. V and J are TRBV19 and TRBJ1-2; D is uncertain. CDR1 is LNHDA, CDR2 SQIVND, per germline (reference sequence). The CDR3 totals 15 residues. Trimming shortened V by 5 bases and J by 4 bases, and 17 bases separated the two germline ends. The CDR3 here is CASSGSTSTSYGYTF. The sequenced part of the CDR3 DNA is TGTGCCAGTAGTGGTTCCACTTCCACCTCCTATGGC. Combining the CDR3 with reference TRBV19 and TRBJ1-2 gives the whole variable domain DGGITQSPKYLFRKEGQNVTLSCEQNLNHDAMYWYRQDPGQGLRLIYYSQIVNDFQKGDIAEGYSVSREKKESFPLTVTSAQKNPTAFYLCASSGSTSTSYGYTFGSGTRLTVV.

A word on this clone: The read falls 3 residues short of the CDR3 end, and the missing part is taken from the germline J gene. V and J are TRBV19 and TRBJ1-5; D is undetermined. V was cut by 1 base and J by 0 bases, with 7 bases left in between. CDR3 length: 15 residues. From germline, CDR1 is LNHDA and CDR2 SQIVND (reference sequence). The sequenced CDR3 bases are TGTGCCAGTAGTATAGGACTGATTAGCAATCAGCCC. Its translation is CASSIGLISNQP. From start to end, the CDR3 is CASSIGLISNQPQHF.

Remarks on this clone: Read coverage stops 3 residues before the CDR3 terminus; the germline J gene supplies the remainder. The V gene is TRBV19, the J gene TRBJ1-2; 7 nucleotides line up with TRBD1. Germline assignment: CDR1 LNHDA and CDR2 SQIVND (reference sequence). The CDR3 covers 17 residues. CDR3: CASSIDRGGFPRNDYTF. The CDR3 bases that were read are TGTGCCAGTAGTATAGATCGAGGGGGCTTTCCCAGGAATGAC.

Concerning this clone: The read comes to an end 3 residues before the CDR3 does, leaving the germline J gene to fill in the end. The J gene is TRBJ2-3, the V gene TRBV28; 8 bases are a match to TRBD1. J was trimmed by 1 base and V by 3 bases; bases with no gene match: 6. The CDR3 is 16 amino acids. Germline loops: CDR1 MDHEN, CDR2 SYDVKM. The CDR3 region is CASSFDSTGGTDTQYF. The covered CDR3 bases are TGTGCCAGCAGTTTTGACTCGACAGGGGGCACAGATACG.

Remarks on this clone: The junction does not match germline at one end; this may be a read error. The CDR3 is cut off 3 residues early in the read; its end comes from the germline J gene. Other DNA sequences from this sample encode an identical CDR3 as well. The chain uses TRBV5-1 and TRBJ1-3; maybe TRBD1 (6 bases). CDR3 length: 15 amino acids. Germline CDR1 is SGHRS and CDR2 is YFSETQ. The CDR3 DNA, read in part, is TGCGCCAGCAGAGGGGGGGCCCACTCTGGAAACACT. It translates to CASRGGAHSGNT. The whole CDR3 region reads CASRGGAHSGNTIYF. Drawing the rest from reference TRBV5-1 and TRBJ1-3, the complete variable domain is KAGVTQTPRYLIKTRGQQVTLSCSPISGHRSVSWYQQTPGQGLQFLFEYFSETQRNKGNFPGRFSGRQFSNSRSEMNVSTLELGDSALYLCASRGGAHSGNTIYFGEGSWLTVV.

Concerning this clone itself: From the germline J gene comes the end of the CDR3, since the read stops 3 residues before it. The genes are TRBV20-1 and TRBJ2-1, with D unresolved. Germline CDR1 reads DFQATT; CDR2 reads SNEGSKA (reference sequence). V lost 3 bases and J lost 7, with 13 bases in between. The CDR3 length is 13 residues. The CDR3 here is CSARWATQNEQFF. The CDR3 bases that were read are TGCAGTGCTAGGTGGGCGACGCAAAATGAG.

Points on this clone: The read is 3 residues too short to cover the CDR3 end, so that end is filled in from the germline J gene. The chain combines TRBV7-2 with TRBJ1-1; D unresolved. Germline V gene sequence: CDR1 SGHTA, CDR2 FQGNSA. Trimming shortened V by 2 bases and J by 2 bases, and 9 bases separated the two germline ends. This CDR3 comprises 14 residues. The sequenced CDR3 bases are TGTGCCAGCAGCTTAAACTTGATCAACACTGAA. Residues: CASSLNLINTE. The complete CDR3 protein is CASSLNLINTEAFF.

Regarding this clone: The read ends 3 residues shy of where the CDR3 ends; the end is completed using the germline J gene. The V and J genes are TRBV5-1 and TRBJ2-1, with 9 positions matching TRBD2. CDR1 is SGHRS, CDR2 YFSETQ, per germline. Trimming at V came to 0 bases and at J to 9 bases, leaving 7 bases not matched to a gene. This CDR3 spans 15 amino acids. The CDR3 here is CASSLALAGAGEQFF. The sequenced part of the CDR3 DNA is TGCGCCAGCAGCTTGGCTTTAGCGGGAGCTGGTGAG.

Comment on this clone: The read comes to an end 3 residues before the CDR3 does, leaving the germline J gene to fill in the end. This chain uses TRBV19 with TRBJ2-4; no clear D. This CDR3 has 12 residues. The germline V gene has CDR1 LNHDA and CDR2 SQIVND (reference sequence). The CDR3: CASSIGGDGQYF. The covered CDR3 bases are TGTGCCAGTAGTATCGGCGGAGATGGT.